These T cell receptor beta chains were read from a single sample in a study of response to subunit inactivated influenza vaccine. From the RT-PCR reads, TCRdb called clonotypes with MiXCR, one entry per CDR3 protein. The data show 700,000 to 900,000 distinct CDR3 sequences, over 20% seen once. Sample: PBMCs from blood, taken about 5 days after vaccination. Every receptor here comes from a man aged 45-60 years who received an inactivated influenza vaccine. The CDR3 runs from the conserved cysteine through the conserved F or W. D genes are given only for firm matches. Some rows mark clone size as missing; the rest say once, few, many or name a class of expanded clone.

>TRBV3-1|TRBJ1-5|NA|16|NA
CASSQTGTASNQPQHF
TGTGCCAGCAGCCAAACCGGGACGGCTAGCAATCAGCCCCAGCATTTT
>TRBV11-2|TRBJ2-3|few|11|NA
CASRGADTQYF
TGTGCCAGCAGGGGTGCAGATACGCAGTATTTT
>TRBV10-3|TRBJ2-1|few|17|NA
CAIRGGNEGISYNEQFF
TGTGCCATCAGGGGAGGCAATGAGGGAATCTCCTACAATGAGCAGTTCTTC
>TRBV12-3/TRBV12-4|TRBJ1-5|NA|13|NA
CASSLFSNQPQHF
TGTGCCAGCAGTTTATTTAGCAATCAGCCCCAGCATTTT
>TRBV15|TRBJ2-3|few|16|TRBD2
CATSRGSSGGTDTQYF
TGTGCCACCAGCAGAGGGTCTAGCGGAGGCACAGATACGCAGTATTTT
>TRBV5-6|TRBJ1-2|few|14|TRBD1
CASSSGTESYGYTF
TGTGCCAGCAGCTCGGGGACAGAATCCTATGGCTACACCTTC
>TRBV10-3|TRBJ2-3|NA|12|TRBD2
CASGGAGDTQYF
TGTGCCAGCGGGGGGGCAGGAGATACGCAGTATTTT
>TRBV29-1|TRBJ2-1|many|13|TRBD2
CSVSGRAGNEQFF
TGCAGCGTAAGCGGGAGGGCTGGCAATGAGCAGTTCTTC
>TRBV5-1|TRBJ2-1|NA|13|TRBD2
CSSSGSGTREQFF
TGCTCCAGCAGCGGGAGCGGGACTCGTGAGCAGTTCTTC
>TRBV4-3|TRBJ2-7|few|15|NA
CASSQLRDTLYEQYF
TGCGCCAGCAGTCAGCTCCGGGACACTCTCTACGAGCAGTACTTC
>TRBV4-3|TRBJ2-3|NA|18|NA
CASSPERYDGSNTDTQYF
TGCGCCAGCAGCCCAGAAAGATACGACGGGAGTAACACAGATACGCAGTATTTT
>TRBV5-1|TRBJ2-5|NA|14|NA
CASSRVTVQETQYF
TGCGCCAGCAGCAGGGTCACAGTCCAAGAGACCCAGTACTTC
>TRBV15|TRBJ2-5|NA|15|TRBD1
CATSRRDRGLETQYF
TGTGCCACCAGCAGAAGGGACAGGGGGCTTGAGACCCAGTACTTC
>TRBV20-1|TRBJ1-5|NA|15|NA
CSARDGQYRNQPQHF
TGCAGTGCTAGAGATGGGCAGTATCGCAATCAGCCCCAGCATTTT
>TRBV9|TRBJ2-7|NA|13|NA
CASSIWDVYEQYF
TGTGCCAGCAGTATTTGGGACGTCTACGAGCAGTACTTC
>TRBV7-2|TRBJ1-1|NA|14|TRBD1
CASGVQGANTEAFF
TGTGCCAGCGGTGTACAGGGGGCCAACACTGAAGCTTTCTTT
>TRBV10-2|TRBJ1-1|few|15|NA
CASSAPGTPNTEAFF
TGCGCCAGCAGTGCACCAGGGACCCCGAACACTGAAGCTTTCTTT
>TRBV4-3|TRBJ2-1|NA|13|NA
CASSQDNRDEQFF
TGCGCCAGCAGCCAAGACAACAGGGATGAGCAGTTCTTC
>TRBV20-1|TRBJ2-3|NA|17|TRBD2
CSALHSGTSASTDTQYF
TGCAGTGCTCTTCATTCCGGGACTAGCGCTTCCACAGATACGCAGTATTTT
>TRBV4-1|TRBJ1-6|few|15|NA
CASSQGPGLNSPLHF
TGCGCCAGCAGCCAAGGACCAGGACTTAATTCACCCCTCCACTTT
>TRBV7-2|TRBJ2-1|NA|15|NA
CASSLWAGGGNEQFF
TGTGCCAGCAGCTTATGGGCAGGGGGGGGCAATGAGCAGTTCTTC
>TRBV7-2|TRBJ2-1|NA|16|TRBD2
CASSLAVAGAFNEQLF
TGTGCCAGCAGCTTAGCGGTAGCGGGAGCTTTCAATGAGCAGCTCTTC